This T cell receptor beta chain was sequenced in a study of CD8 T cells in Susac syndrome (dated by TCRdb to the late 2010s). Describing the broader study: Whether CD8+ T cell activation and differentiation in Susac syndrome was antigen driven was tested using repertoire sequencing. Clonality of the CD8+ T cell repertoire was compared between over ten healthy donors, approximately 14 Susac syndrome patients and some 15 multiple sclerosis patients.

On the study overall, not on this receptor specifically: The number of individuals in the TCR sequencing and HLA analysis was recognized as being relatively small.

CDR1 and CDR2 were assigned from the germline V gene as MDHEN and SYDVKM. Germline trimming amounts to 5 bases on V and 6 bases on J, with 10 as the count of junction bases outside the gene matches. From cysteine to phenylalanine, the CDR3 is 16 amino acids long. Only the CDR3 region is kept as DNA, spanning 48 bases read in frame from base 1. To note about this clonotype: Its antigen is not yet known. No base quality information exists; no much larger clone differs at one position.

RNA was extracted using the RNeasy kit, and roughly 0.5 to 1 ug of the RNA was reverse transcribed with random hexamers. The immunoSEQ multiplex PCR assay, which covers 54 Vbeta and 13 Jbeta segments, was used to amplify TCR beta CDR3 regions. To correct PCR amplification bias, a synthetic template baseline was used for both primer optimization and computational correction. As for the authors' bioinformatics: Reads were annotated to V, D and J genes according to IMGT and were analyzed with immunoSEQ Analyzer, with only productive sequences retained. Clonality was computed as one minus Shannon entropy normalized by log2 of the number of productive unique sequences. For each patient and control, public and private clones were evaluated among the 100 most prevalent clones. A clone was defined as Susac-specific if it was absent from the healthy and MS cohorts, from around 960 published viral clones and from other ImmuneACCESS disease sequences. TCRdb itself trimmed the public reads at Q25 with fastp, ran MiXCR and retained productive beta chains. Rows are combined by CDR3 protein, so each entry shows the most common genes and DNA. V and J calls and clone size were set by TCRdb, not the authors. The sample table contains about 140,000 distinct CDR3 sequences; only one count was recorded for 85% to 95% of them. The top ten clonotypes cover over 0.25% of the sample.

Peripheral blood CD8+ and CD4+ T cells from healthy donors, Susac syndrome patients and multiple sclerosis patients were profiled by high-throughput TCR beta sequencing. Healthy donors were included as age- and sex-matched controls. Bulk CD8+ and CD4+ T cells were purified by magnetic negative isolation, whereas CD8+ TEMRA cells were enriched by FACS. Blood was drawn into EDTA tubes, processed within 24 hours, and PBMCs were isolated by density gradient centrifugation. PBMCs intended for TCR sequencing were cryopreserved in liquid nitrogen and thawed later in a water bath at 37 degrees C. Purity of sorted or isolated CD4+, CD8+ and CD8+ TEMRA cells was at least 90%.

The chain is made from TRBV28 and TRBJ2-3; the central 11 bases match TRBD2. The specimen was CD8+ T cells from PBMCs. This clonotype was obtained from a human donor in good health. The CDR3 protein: CASSPSTSGIEDTQYF. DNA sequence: TGTGCCAGCAGTCCCTCGACTAGCGGGATAGAGGATACGCAGTATTTT.